The 23 T cell receptor beta chains in this list originate from one sample, sequenced in a study of blood T cell repertoires in COVID-19. Measured with immunoSEQ multiplex PCR; TCRdb has only the in-frame clones, and not every one. This sample has some 190,000 clones, with 85% to 90% found just once. Sequenced material: peripheral blood. These receptors originate from a woman aged 60-70 years with acute or convalescent COVID-19.

The chain is built from TRBV27 and TRBJ2-1, with 7 bases that match TRBD1. J was trimmed by 3 bases and V by 0 bases; bases with no gene match: 5. The CDR3 covers 16 residues. Germline lookup yields CDR1 MNHEY and CDR2 SMNVEV (reference sequence). As DNA, the CDR3 is TGTGCCAGCAGTTTATCAGGGACAGACAACTACAATGAGCAGTTCTTC. This sequence encodes CASSLSGTDNYNEQFF.

This CDR3 reads CASRVPATDTQYF. The CDR3 DNA follows: TGTGCCAGTCGGGTGCCGGCCACAGATACGCAGTATTTT. The chain uses TRBV6-5 and TRBJ2-3; no definite D call. Trimming removed 9 bases from V and 2 bases from J, with 12 bases in between. Germline loops: CDR1 MNHEY, CDR2 SVGAGI. This CDR3 has 13 residues.

The chain joins TRBV18 to TRBJ1-4; D uncertain. Looked up from germline, CDR1 is KGHSH and CDR2 is LQKENI. V shed 3 bases and J shed 5 bases, with 13 bases lying between them. This CDR3 is built from 15 residues. CDR3 nucleotide sequence: TGTGCCAGCTCACCCGCGAGCTGGAGAAATGAAAAACTGTTTTTT. It encodes CASSPASWRNEKLFF.

The chain couples TRBV7-3 to TRBJ2-2, with a possible D match to TRBD2 (5 bases). There are 16 residues in the CDR3. The germline V gene has CDR1 SGHTA and CDR2 FQGTGA. V dropped 1 base and J dropped 4 bases, with 13 bases sitting between them. CDR3 sequence (DNA): TGTGCCAGCAGCTTAAACCCCAGCGGAGCCACCGGGGAGCTGTTTTTT. Amino acids: CASSLNPSGATGELFF.

J is TRBJ2-1 and V is TRBV19; TRBD1 agrees at 12 bases. The ends lost 6 bases at V and 6 bases at J; junction bases unmatched: 9. The CDR3 contains 16 residues. Per germline, CDR1 LNHDA and CDR2 SQIVND (reference sequence). In nucleotides, the CDR3 is TGTGCCAGTAGACTAGCGCCGGGACAGGGGGCCAATGAGCAGTTCTTC. Amino acid sequence: CASRLAPGQGANEQFF.

V is TRBV6-5 and J is TRBJ2-2; 11 positions match TRBD1. Germline CDR1 is MNHEY and CDR2 is SVGAGI. V was pared by 6 bases and J by 8 bases, with 8 bases of the junction left unmatched. The CDR3 has 15 residues. The chain's CDR3 is CASRPGTGGKGELFF. The CDR3 coding sequence is TGTGCCAGCAGACCCGGGACAGGGGGGAAGGGGGAGCTGTTTTTT.

A few counts support this clone. The chain joins TRBV7-8 to TRBJ2-1; 9 bases are shared with TRBD2. Per the germline V gene, CDR1 is SGHVS and CDR2 is FQNEAQ. CDR3 length: 14 residues. V shed 5 bases and J 6 bases; nucleotides not matched to a gene: 5. This chain's CDR3 is CASSRSGRGNEQFF. CDR3 sequence (DNA): TGTGCCAGCAGCCGTAGCGGGAGAGGCAATGAGCAGTTCTTC.

This chain links TRBV2 with TRBJ1-1, with D unclear. The CDR3 length is 14 residues. Trimming took off 5 bases at V and 5 bases at J, with 15 bases between the two ends. Germline V CDR1 and CDR2: SNHLY, FYNNEI. CDR3 DNA: TGTGCCAGCAGTCCCCTAGGAGGGAAAACTGAAGCTTTCTTT. Translated: CASSPLGGKTEAFF.

The chain employs TRBV19 and TRBJ2-1; 9 nucleotides match TRBD2. V lost 7 bases to trimming and J lost 1 base; unmatched junction nucleotides: 8. The CDR3 is 16 amino acids. The germline V gene encodes CDR1 LNHDA and CDR2 SQIVND (reference sequence). CDR3 nucleotide sequence: TGTGCCAGTACCTTTAGCGGGGGAGGGTCCTACAATGAGCAGTTCTTC. This translates into CASTFSGGGSYNEQFF.

This chain uses TRBV6-6 with TRBJ1-6, with unresolved D. Per germline, CDR1 MNHNY and CDR2 SVGAGI (reference sequence). V dropped 6 bases and J dropped 7 bases, with 10 bases sitting between them. CDR3 length equals 13 residues. CDR3 amino acids: CASSPRGNSPLHF. CDR3 nucleotide sequence: TGTGCCAGCAGCCCCCGCGGGAATTCACCCCTCCACTTT.

This clone was seen just once. V is TRBV5-1 and J is TRBJ2-5, with D hard to call. This CDR3 region has 13 residues. V lost 0 bases and J lost 5, with 8 bases in between. Germline V gives CDR1 SGHRS, CDR2 YFSETQ. The CDR3 DNA sequence: TGCGCCAGCAGCTTGGAGGCCGGGGAGACCCAGTACTTC. The encoded protein is CASSLEAGETQYF.

This rearrangement joins TRBV24-1 to TRBJ2-1; 11 bases match TRBD2. The V segment lost 4 bases and the J segment 7 bases; nucleotides outside the gene matches: 11. CDR1 and CDR2 (germline): KGHDR, SFDVKD. This CDR3 has 17 amino acids. The CDR3 coding sequence is TGTGCCACCAGTGAATCCGTAGCGGGAGGGCCGCGGAATGAGCAGTTCTTC. Amino acids: CATSESVAGGPRNEQFF.

The CDR3 DNA follows: TGCGCCAGCAGCTCTCTAGCGGAGGGGGGCACCGGGGAGCTGTTTTTT. It yields the protein CASSSLAEGGTGELFF. This chain joins TRBV5-1 and TRBJ2-2; possibly TRBD2 for D (7 bases). In germline, CDR1 is SGHRS, CDR2 YFSETQ. This CDR3 spans 16 amino acids. V was shortened by 3 bases and J by 4 bases, with 16 bases between the two germline ends.

This clone was counted only a few times. The chain carries TRBV9 and TRBJ2-3, with D perhaps TRBD2 (5 bases). CDR3 length: 14 residues. CDR1 is SGDLS, CDR2 YYNGEE, per germline. V dropped 2 bases and J dropped 5 bases, with 12 bases sitting between them. CDR3 sequence (DNA): TGTGCCAGCAGCGTCGGCCGGGGAGTAGATACGCAGTATTTT. Protein: CASSVGRGVDTQYF.

The chain combines TRBV24-1 with TRBJ1-2, with 7 bases fitting TRBD1. The CDR3 is made up of 15 amino acids. Germline CDR1 is KGHDR and CDR2 is SFDVKD. J lost 4 bases, V lost 5 bases, and 9 bases had no gene match. The CDR3 loop reads CATSAGTVGLYGYTF. The CDR3 DNA reads as TGTGCCACCAGTGCCGGGACAGTCGGCCTCTATGGCTACACCTTC.

V gene TRBV30 combines with J gene TRBJ1-2; 8 bases map to TRBD1. This CDR3 is built from 13 residues. Looked up from germline, CDR1 is GTSNPN and CDR2 is SVGIG (reference sequence). V lost 1 base to trimming and J lost 8 bases; unmatched junction nucleotides: 6. CDR3 sequence (DNA): TGTGCCTGGAGTGAGCAGGGGGCGCGAGGCTACACCTTC. Protein sequence: CAWSEQGARGYTF.

This clone was detected only a few times. The chain employs TRBV5-4 and TRBJ2-5, with TRBD2 identical over 9 bases. This CDR3 is 15 amino acids long. V lost 0 bases, J lost 1 base, and 1 base stayed unmatched. Germline loops: CDR1 SGHNT, CDR2 YYREEE (reference sequence). CDR3 loop: CASSLGLAAQETQYF. The CDR3 DNA reads TGTGCCAGCAGCTTGGGACTAGCGGCCCAAGAGACCCAGTACTTC.

The chain uses TRBV7-9 and TRBJ1-2; TRBD1 might be the D (6 bases). Trimming pared 2 bases from V and 8 bases from J, leaving 21 bases between. Per germline, CDR1 SEHNR and CDR2 FQNEAQ (reference sequence). CDR3 size: 16 residues. The CDR3 spells CASSLPELTGLDGYTF. The DNA of the CDR3 is TGTGCCAGCAGCTTACCTGAACTTACAGGGCTCGACGGCTACACCTTC.

The rearrangement links TRBV18 to TRBJ2-2; 8 bases fit TRBD2. V lost 3 bases and J lost 0; bases outside the gene matches: 0. The length of the CDR3 is 15 residues. Germline lookup yields CDR1 KGHSH and CDR2 LQKENI. CDR3 DNA: TGTGCCAGCTCACCGACTAGCGCGAACACCGGGGAGCTGTTTTTT. This translates into CASSPTSANTGELFF.

The CDR3 DNA reads as TGCGCCAGCAGAAAAGGACAGCCCTCAGATACGCAGTATTTT. It codes for CASRKGQPSDTQYF. This chain links TRBV5-1 with TRBJ2-3, with D possibly TRBD1 on 6 matching bases. This CDR3 comprises 14 residues. Per the germline V gene, CDR1 is SGHRS and CDR2 is YFSETQ. V lost 5 bases to trimming and J lost 4 bases, with 14 bases between them.

This rearrangement joins TRBV10-3 to TRBJ2-1; 9 bases are a match to TRBD2. Germline V CDR1 and CDR2: ENHRY, SYGVKD. V gave up 7 bases and J gave up 7 bases; unmatched junction bases: 11. The CDR3 consists of 15 residues. The CDR3 sequence: CAIMVSGRKKNEQFF. The CDR3 bases are TGTGCCATCATGGTAAGCGGGAGGAAAAAAAATGAGCAGTTCTTC.

The chain couples TRBV5-1 to TRBJ2-6; unclear D gene. Germline CDR1 SGHRS, CDR2 YFSETQ. Trimming shortened V by 4 bases and J by 0 bases, and 5 bases separated the two germline ends. The CDR3 is 14 residues long. The CDR3 DNA follows: TGCGCCAGCAGCAAGAGCTCTGGGGCCAACGTCCTGACTTTC. This encodes CASSKSSGANVLTF.

The chain is built from TRBV11-3 and TRBJ1-2, with D maybe TRBD1 (6 bases). The CDR3 has 13 residues. V was trimmed by 5 bases and J by 4 bases, leaving 11 bases between them. The germline V gene has CDR1 SGHNT and CDR2 YENEEA. CDR3: CASSQGLGYGYTF. The CDR3 region has the DNA TGTGCCAGCAGCCAGGGGTTGGGCTATGGCTACACCTTC.